The 19 T cell receptor beta chains below come from one sample, sequenced in a study of graft-versus-host responses after intestinal transplantation (TCRdb year 2021). What the time point label conveys for this sample: cells obtained before transplantation from donor or recipient. These TCRs are of unknown antigen specificity. Library preparation employed the immunoSEQ multiplex PCR assay. The source is immuneACCESS, and TCRdb retained only in-frame sequences with V and J called. Part of the clones is not carried over; for the studies checked, unresolved V genes explain less than half of this, and the remainder is unexplained. The table for this sample lists 90,000 to 120,000 clones; 87% of them were counted only once. The ten largest clones add up to about 0.7% of the sample. The sample consisted of unstimulated CD4+ T cells sorted from spleen or lymph node cells, taken before transplant. The receptors originated from a human donor who was the organ donor for an intestinal transplant.

V gene TRBV6-4 combines with J gene TRBJ1-1; the match to TRBD1 covers 8 bases. The CDR3 loop spans 18 amino acids. CDR1 and CDR2 from the germline V gene are MRHNA and SNTAGT. Unmatched junction bases numbered 22, after V lost 7 bases and J lost 6 bases. CDR3 sequence (DNA): TGTGCCAGCATAGAGAAAAGACAGGGGTTATGGTTTTTCGCTGAAGCTTTCTTT. Translating it yields CASIEKRQGLWFFAEAFF.

This clone has a handful of counts. This chain links TRBV5-4 with TRBJ2-1; D gene ambiguous. This CDR3 is built from 14 residues. Trimming left V 4 bases short and J 7 bases short, with 15 bases between. Germline CDR1 is SGHNT and CDR2 is YYREEE (reference sequence). This chain's CDR3 is CASSQVQRRNEQFF. The DNA for the CDR3 is TGTGCCAGCAGCCAAGTACAACGAAGGAATGAGCAGTTCTTC.

The CDR3 DNA reads as TGTGCCATCGCGGCGGCAGGGGGGACCGGGGAGCTGTTTTTT. This codes for CAIAAAGGTGELFF. This rearrangement joins TRBV10-3 to TRBJ2-2; D is possibly TRBD1 (7 bases). V lost 8 bases to trimming and J lost 5 bases, with 15 bases between them. The CDR3 contains 14 residues. Germline values: CDR1 ENHRY, CDR2 SYGVKD.

The chain is built from TRBV5-4 and TRBJ2-5; D not certain. Trimming shortened V by 4 bases and J by 5 bases, and 12 bases separated the two germline ends. Germline assignment: CDR1 SGHNT and CDR2 YYREEE (reference sequence). This CDR3 spans 13 amino acids. The CDR3 sequence: CASSVDAWETQYF. DNA for the CDR3: TGTGCCAGCAGCGTGGACGCCTGGGAGACCCAGTACTTC.

This clone turned up a few times. The genes are TRBV4-1 and TRBJ2-7, with TRBD2 identical over 9 bases. Trimming removed 0 bases from V and 4 bases from J; junction bases left unmatched: 4. CDR3 length equals 15 residues. The germline V gene encodes CDR1 MGHRA and CDR2 YSYEKL. The CDR3 DNA reads TGCGCCAGCAGCCAAGAGGATGCGGGAGGGTACGAGCAGTACTTC. Encoded protein: CASSQEDAGGYEQYF.

The gene calls are TRBV5-1 and TRBJ1-4; D unresolved. The CDR3 spans 14 residues. Germline V gene data show CDR1 as SGHRS and CDR2 as YFSETQ. Trimming stripped 1 base from V and 6 bases from J, with 10 bases between. CDR3: CASSLSSTDEKLFF. The DNA of the CDR3 is TGCGCCAGCAGCTTGTCTTCGACGGATGAAAAACTGTTTTTT.

V is TRBV19 and J is TRBJ2-1, with D perhaps matching TRBD2 (6 bases). V was clipped by 9 bases and J by 4 bases, with 19 bases between them. This CDR3 has 15 amino acids. Germline-derived CDR1 and CDR2 are LNHDA and SQIVND (reference sequence). For the CDR3, the DNA is TGTGCCAGCCGCGGGACGCCTAAAGGGTACAATGAGCAGTTCTTC. Protein product: CASRGTPKGYNEQFF. The full variable domain, completed using reference TRBV19 and TRBJ2-1, is DGGITQSPKYLFRKEGQNVTLSCEQNLNHDAMYWYRQDPGQGLRLIYYSQIVNDFQKGDIAEGYSVSREKKESFPLTVTSAQKNPTAFYLCASRGTPKGYNEQFFGPGTRLTVL.

The genes are TRBV6-5 and TRBJ1-1, with D tentatively TRBD1 (5 bases). This CDR3 has 15 residues. The V end lost 8 bases, the J end lost 6 bases, and 22 bases lay between the germline ends. Germline V gene sequence: CDR1 MNHEY, CDR2 SVGAGI. The CDR3 is CASAPGGGMRAEAFF. CDR3 in DNA: TGTGCCAGCGCGCCGGGGGGAGGGATGAGGGCTGAAGCTTTCTTT.

J is TRBJ2-7 and V is TRBV5-1, with 8 bases that match TRBD1. Germline values: CDR1 SGHRS, CDR2 YFSETQ. J was trimmed by 4 bases and V by 3 bases; bases with no gene match: 6. The CDR3 consists of 14 residues. The CDR3 DNA reads as TGCGCCAGCAGCTCTCGACAGGGGACGTACGAGCAGTACTTC. Its protein product is CASSSRQGTYEQYF.

This chain joins TRBV7-2 and TRBJ2-1; D is tentatively TRBD1 or TRBD2 (5 bases each). CDR1 is SGHTA and CDR2 is FQGNSA in the germline V gene. This CDR3 spans 16 amino acids. V was shortened by 4 bases and J by 0 bases, with 13 bases between the two germline ends. This CDR3 reads CASSSPGTSSYNEQFF. The CDR3 DNA is TGTGCCAGCAGCTCCCCCGGGACGAGCTCCTACAATGAGCAGTTCTTC. The variable domain in full, completed from reference TRBV7-2 and TRBJ2-1, reads GAGVSQSPSNKVTEKGKDVELRCDPISGHTALYWYRQSLGQGLEFLIYFQGNSAPDKSGLPSDRFSAERTGGSVSTLTIQRTQQEDSAVYLCASSSPGTSSYNEQFFGPGTRLTVL.

The chain has TRBV29-1 and TRBJ2-7, with TRBD2 matching over 9 bases. With 0 bases clipped from V and 4 bases from J, the junction kept 1 base outside the gene matches. CDR1 is SQVTM, CDR2 ANQGSEA, per germline. There are 13 residues in the CDR3. CDR3 in DNA: TGCAGCGTTGAAGATAGCGGGAGTTACGAGCAGTACTTC. Translated, it gives CSVEDSGSYEQYF.

The J gene is TRBJ1-1, the V gene TRBV6-5, with unresolved D. Between the trimmed V and J ends, which lost 5 bases and 7 bases, there was a span of 20 bases. The CDR3 is 15 residues long. CDR1 and CDR2 from the germline V gene are MNHEY and SVGAGI. Here the CDR3 reads CASSPTSGREGEAFF. CDR3 DNA: TGTGCCAGCAGTCCCACGTCCGGACGGGAGGGTGAAGCTTTCTTT.

The CDR3 region is CASSSLRNTGELFF. As DNA, the CDR3 is TGTGCCAGCAGCTCACTCCGTAACACCGGGGAGCTGTTTTTT. The chain recombines TRBV5-4 with TRBJ2-2, with unresolved D. The CDR3 covers 14 residues. V was pared by 3 bases and J by 2 bases, with 8 bases between. The germline V gene encodes CDR1 SGHNT and CDR2 YYREEE (reference sequence).

This clone came up once. The V and J genes are TRBV7-2 and TRBJ2-4, with 10 bases identical to TRBD1. J lost 7 bases, V lost 3 bases, and 12 bases had no gene match. The CDR3 has 17 residues. CDR1 and CDR2 (germline): SGHTA, FQGNSA. In DNA, the CDR3 is TGTGCCAGCAGCTTGGGAACCGGGACAGGGGTTTTTAACATTCAGTACTTC. It translates to CASSLGTGTGVFNIQYF.

The chain couples TRBV20-1 to TRBJ1-1; tentatively, D is TRBD1 (5 bases). Germline V gives CDR1 DFQATT, CDR2 SNEGSKA (reference sequence). The CDR3 has 11 amino acids. Trimming stripped 1 base from V and 6 bases from J, with 6 bases between. CDR3 protein: CSARGGAEAFF. In nucleotides, the CDR3 is TGCAGTGCTAGAGGGGGGGCTGAAGCTTTCTTT.

This chain links TRBV11-2 with TRBJ2-7; no clear D gene. The CDR3 consists of 11 residues. Per germline, CDR1 SGHAT and CDR2 FQNNGV. Trimming shortened V by 5 bases and J by 10 bases, and 12 bases separated the two germline ends. As DNA, the CDR3 is TGTGCCAGCAGCAAAGAAGGGTACCAGTACTTC. Residues: CASSKEGYQYF.

The sample holds one count of this clone. The chain combines TRBV29-1 with TRBJ1-2; D is unresolved. Deletions cut 4 bases from V and 4 bases from J, with 7 bases between. This CDR3 is 11 amino acids long. Germline V gene data show CDR1 as SQVTM and CDR2 as ANQGSEA. The CDR3 loop reads CSVAAGYGYTF. The CDR3 DNA sequence: TGCAGCGTTGCGGCGGGCTATGGCTACACCTTC.

The V gene is TRBV19, the J gene TRBJ1-4; 7 bases fit TRBD1. After removal of 8 bases from V and 2 bases from J, the junction contained 2 bases not matched to a gene. Germline V CDR1 and CDR2: LNHDA, SQIVND (reference sequence). CDR3 size: 13 residues. The CDR3 coding sequence is TGTGCCAGTCGGGACAGTACTAATGAAAAACTGTTTTTT. Translating gives CASRDSTNEKLFF.

The genes are TRBV7-8 and TRBJ2-5; unclear D gene. Per the germline V gene, CDR1 is SGHVS and CDR2 is FQNEAQ. With 6 bases removed from V and 4 bases from J, the gap between germline ends came to 9 bases. The CDR3 extends over 12 amino acids. The CDR3 reads CASSLQVETQYF. The CDR3 DNA reads as TGTGCCAGCAGTCTTCAGGTAGAGACCCAGTACTTC.